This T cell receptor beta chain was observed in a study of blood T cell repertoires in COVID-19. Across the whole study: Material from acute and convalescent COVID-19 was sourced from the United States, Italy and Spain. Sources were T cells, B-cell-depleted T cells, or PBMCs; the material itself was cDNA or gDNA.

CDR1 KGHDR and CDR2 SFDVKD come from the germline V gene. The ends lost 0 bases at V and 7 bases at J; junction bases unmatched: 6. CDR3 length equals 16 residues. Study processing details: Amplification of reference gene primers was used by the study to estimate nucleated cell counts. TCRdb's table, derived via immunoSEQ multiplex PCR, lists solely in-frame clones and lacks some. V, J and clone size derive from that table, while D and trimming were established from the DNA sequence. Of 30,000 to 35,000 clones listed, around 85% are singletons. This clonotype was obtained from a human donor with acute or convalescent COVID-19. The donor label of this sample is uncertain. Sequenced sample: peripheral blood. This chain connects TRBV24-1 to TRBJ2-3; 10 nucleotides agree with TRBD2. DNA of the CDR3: TGTGCCACCAGTGATTTGTTAGCGGGAGGCGGGAATACGCAGTATTTT. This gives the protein CATSDLLAGGGNTQYF.